The clone carrying this T cell receptor (beta chain) has more than one count but fewer than ten. The source of the sample is a study of cytomegalovirus exposure and HLA in healthy donors. PCR employed 60 Vbeta and 13 Jbeta primers. Assay: immunoSEQ multiplex PCR; the TCRdb copy retains only in-frame clones and omits some. This table has 100,000 to 150,000 clones, 15% to 20% appearing once. V shed 0 bases and J shed 9 bases, with 11 bases lying between them. The CDR3 spans 13 residues. In germline, CDR1 is SGHNT, CDR2 YENEEA. This clonotype originated in a female donor in good health and CMV-seropositive. The specimen sequenced was PBMCs. The J gene is TRBJ1-1, the V gene TRBV11-3, with D perhaps TRBD1 (5 bases). The CDR3 DNA reads as TGTGCCAGCAGCTTAGATCTGACAGCACAAGCTTTCTTT. Translated, it gives CASSLDLTAQAFF.